This entry concerns a single TCR beta chain. This entry belongs to a study of shared clonotypes between healthy human individuals. The protocol was immunoSEQ multiplex PCR, while the TCRdb copy is restricted to in-frame clones and leaves out a portion. Of 2.3 million or so clones detected, approximately 95% appear once; the ten largest clones hold 0.3% to 0.4%. CDR3 size: 21 residues. This sequence joins TRBV21-1 and TRBJ2-4. TRBV21-1 is annotated as a pseudogene. The origin of this receptor is a man between 18 and 29 years old in good health. Some clones in this sample may be carry-over from other donors' samples. The specimen was naive CD4+ T cells from PBMCs. Subset of the sample: CD45RA+ positively selected. The CDR3 DNA follows: TGTGCCAGCAGCAAAAGGGGGGACCGAGTCTACGGTGTTTTAGCCAAAAACATTCAGTACTTC. This sequence encodes CASSKRGDRVYGVLAKNIQYF.